A selection of T cell receptor beta chains follows, all from one sample in a study of blood T cell repertoires in COVID-19. The assay was immunoSEQ multiplex PCR, and TCRdb's table has in-frame clones only and misses some. The sample records 40,000 or so clones, about 90% being singletons. Source material: peripheral blood. These receptors were taken from a woman in her 30s in a cohort sampled during active COVID-19. Both conserved end residues are part of each CDR3. The D gene is left open where the match is weak. Where a row states a size, it is once, few, many or the class of an expanded clone; other rows omit it.

v_gene	j_gene	d_gene	abundance	CDR3nt	CDR3aa
TRBV24-1	TRBJ2-1	TRBD2	few	TGTGCCACCAGTGAACCCGGACTAGCGGGAATCTACAATGAGCAGTTCTTC	CATSEPGLAGIYNEQFF
TRBV18	TRBJ2-1	TRBD2	.	TGTGCCAGCTCACCAGACCAGATAACTAGCGGATTAAACAATGAGCAGTTCTTC	CASSPDQITSGLNNEQFF
TRBV2	TRBJ2-1	TRBD2	.	TGTGCCAGCACCATAAGTAGCGGGAGCTCCTACAATGAGCAGTTCTTC	CASTISSGSSYNEQFF
TRBV5-1	TRBJ1-6	.	once	TGCGCCAGCAGCTACAGGGAAGATAATTCACCCCTCCACTTT	CASSYREDNSPLHF
TRBV5-1	TRBJ2-1	TRBD2	.	TGCGCCAGCAGCCCCGGGACTAGCGGGAGGGCCGGTAATGAGCAGTTCTTC	CASSPGTSGRAGNEQFF
TRBV10-3	TRBJ1-6	.	.	TGTGCCATCAGTGAGAGGGGTTCTTTGAATTCACCCCTCCACTTT	CAISERGSLNSPLHF
TRBV6-2/TRBV6-3	TRBJ2-7	TRBD1	.	TGTGCCAGCAGTCAATACTGGGACAGAAGATCCTACGAGCAGTACTTC	CASSQYWDRRSYEQYF
TRBV28	TRBJ2-3	TRBD1	.	TGTGCCAGCAGTCAAAGACAGGGTCCTTCCCTCGGAACAGATACGCAGTATTTT	CASSQRQGPSLGTDTQYF
TRBV28	TRBJ2-5	TRBD2	.	TGTGCCAGCAGTCGCCTAGCGGGAGTGGAGACCCAGTACTTC	CASSRLAGVETQYF
TRBV3-1/TRBV3-2	TRBJ2-7	.	.	TGTGCCAGCAGCCAACCAGCAAGGGGAGGGGGTCTCGAGCAGTACTTC	CASSQPARGGGLEQYF
TRBV5-1	TRBJ2-1	TRBD2	.	TGCGCCAGCAGCTTGGTAATGGCGGGAGTGGGTTACAATGAGCAGTTCTTC	CASSLVMAGVGYNEQFF
TRBV30	TRBJ2-7	TRBD1	.	TGTGCCTGGAAAGCCGGGACAGAACTCTACGAGCAGTACTTC	CAWKAGTELYEQYF
TRBV19	TRBJ1-1	.	.	TGTGCCAGTAGTATAGAGGGCACACAGAAAGCTTTCTTT	CASSIEGTQKAFF
TRBV29-1	TRBJ2-1	.	.	TGCAGCGTTGGCCGTGGAGGGCCGTCCTACAATGAGCAGTTCTTC	CSVGRGGPSYNEQFF
TRBV4-2	TRBJ2-7	.	.	TGTGCCACCCAGGGAATAAGCTCCTACGAGCAGTACTTC	CATQGISSYEQYF
TRBV7-9	TRBJ1-4	.	.	TGTGCCAGCAGCAAAAGCCTCAGGGTTAGCGAAAAACTGTTTTTT	CASSKSLRVSEKLFF
TRBV12-3/TRBV12-4	TRBJ2-1	.	.	TGTGCCAGCAGTTTCCGCAGTTACAATGAGCAGTTCTTC	CASSFRSYNEQFF
TRBV6-5	TRBJ2-1	.	.	TGTGCCAGCGGGATCCTGAGCGGGTCCAACAATGAGCAGTTCTTC	CASGILSGSNNEQFF
TRBV6-2/TRBV6-3	TRBJ2-7	TRBD2	.	TGTGCCAGCAGTATTGGGACTAGCGGGAGGGCCTCCTTCTACGAGCAGTACTTC	CASSIGTSGRASFYEQYF
TRBV4-1	TRBJ2-3	TRBD2	.	TGCGCCAGCAGCCGCCGCGGGGAGCGGGAGGGTACAGATACGCAGTATTTT	CASSRRGEREGTDTQYF